This T cell receptor (beta chain) was retrieved from a study of cytomegalovirus exposure and HLA in healthy donors. At the level of the study: One earlier analysis, a look at approximately 180 million T cells, found some 100 million unique TCR beta sequences.

Study-level findings and limits: Later analysis indicated greater clonal expansion among HLA-associated TCR beta chains than among equally common other chains. The authors judged a highly shared variant cluster likely a sequencing artifact.

On this clone: The antigen is unknown.

With 60 Vbeta and 13 Jbeta primers, the PCR was carried out. Sequencing was performed with immunoSEQ multiplex PCR; in TCRdb, only in-frame clones are kept and a portion is missing. Of 95,000 to 100,000 clones listed, around 74% are singletons. The CDR3 is 13 amino acids. Germline V lookup: CDR1 KGHSH, CDR2 LQKENI. Sequencing input: PBMCs. The TCR was taken from a woman aged 40 to 49 in good health and CMV-seronegative. The J gene is TRBJ2-5, the V gene TRBV18, with TRBD1 matching over 8 bases. The DNA end lines up better with TRBJ2-7; the J call may be wrong. This CDR3 is CASREAGGNEQYF. Here the CDR3 DNA reads TGTGCCAGCAGAGAGGCAGGGGGCAACGAGCAGTACTTC.